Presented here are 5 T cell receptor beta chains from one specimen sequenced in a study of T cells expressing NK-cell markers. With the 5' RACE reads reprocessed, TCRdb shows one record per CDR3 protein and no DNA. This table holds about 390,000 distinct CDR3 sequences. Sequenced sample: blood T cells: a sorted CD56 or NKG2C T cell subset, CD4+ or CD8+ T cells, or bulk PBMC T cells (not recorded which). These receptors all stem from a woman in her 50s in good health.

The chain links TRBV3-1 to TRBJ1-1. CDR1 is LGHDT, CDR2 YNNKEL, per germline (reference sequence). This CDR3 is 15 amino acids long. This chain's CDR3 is CASSQEPSGWTEAFF.

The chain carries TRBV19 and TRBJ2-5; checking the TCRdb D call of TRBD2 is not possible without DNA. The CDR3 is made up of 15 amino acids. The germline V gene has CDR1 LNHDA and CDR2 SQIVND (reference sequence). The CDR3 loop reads CASGLSGADGETQYF.

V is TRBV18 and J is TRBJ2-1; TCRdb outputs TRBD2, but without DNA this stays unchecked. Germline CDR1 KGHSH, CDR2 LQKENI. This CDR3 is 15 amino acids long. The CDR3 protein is CASSSSTRVDNEQFF.

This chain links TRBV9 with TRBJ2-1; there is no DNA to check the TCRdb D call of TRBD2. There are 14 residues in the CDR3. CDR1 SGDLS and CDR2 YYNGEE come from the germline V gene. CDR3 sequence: CASSPSSGSYEQFF.

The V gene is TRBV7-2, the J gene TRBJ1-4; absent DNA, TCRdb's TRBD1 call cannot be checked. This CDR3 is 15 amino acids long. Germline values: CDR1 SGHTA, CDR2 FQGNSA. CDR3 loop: CASSSDRGTNEKLFF.